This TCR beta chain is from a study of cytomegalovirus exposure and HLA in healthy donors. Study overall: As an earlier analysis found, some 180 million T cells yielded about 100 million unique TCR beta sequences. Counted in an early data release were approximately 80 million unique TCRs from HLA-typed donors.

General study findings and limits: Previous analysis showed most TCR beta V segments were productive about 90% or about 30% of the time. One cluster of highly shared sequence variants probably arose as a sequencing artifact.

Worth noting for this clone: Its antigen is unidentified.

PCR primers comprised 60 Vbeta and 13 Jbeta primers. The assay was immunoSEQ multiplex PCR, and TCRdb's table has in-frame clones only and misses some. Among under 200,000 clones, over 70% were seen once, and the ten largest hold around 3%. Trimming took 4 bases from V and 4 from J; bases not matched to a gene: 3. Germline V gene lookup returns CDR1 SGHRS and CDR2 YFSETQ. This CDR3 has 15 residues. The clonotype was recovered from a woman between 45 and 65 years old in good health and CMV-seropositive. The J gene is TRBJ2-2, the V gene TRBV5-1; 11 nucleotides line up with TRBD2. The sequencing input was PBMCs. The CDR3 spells CASSTSGGLTGELFF. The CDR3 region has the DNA TGCGCCAGCAGCACTAGCGGGGGCCTCACCGGGGAGCTGTTTTTT.